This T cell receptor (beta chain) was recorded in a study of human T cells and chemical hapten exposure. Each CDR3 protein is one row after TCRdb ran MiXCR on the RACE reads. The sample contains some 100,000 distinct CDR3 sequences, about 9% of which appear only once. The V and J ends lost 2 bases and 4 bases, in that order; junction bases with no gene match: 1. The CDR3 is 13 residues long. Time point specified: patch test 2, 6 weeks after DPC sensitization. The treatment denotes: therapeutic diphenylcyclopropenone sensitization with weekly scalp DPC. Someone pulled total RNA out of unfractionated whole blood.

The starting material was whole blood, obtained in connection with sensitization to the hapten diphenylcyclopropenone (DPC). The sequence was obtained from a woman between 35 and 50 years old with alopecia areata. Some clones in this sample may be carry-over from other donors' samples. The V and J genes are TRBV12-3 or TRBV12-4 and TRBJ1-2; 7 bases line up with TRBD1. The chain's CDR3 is CASSLWDSYGYTF. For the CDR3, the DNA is TGTGCCAGCAGTTTATGGGACAGCTATGGCTACACCTTC.